This T cell receptor (beta chain) was recovered during a study of blood T cell repertoires in COVID-19. Background on the study: The United States, Italy and Spain provided the acute and convalescent COVID-19 samples. Sources were T cells, B-cell-depleted T cells, or PBMCs; the material itself was cDNA or gDNA.

As handled by the study authors: Scientists estimated how many nucleated cells there were by amplifying reference gene primers. Only in-frame clones appear in the TCRdb table, and some are missing; sequencing was by immunoSEQ multiplex PCR. D and trimming were read from the DNA, whereas the V and J calls and clone size are those reported in that table. The sample consists of roughly 100,000 clones, under 85% of them appearing once. Trimming shortened V by 5 bases and J by 4 bases, and 12 bases separated the two germline ends. The germline V gene encodes CDR1 SGHRS and CDR2 YFSETQ. The CDR3 contains 14 residues.

This sequence was found in a woman between 55 and 75 years old with acute or convalescent COVID-19. This chain links TRBV5-1 with TRBJ1-4; D remains ambiguous. Sequenced material: peripheral blood. In DNA, the CDR3 is TGCGCCAGCAGTAGAAGCGGGGATAATGAAAAACTGTTTTTT. The encoded protein is CASSRSGDNEKLFF. Complete variable domain (other parts from reference TRBV5-1 and TRBJ1-4): KAGVTQTPRYLIKTRGQQVTLSCSPISGHRSVSWYQQTPGQGLQFLFEYFSETQRNKGNFPGRFSGRQFSNSRSEMNVSTLELGDSALYLCASSRSGDNEKLFFGSGTQLSVL.